The clone carrying this TCR beta chain was seen ten or more times. Its antigen is unidentified. Regions amplified from RNA transcripts were the TCR beta CDR3 regions. HTBI primers were the set used in a first-round RT-PCR of the TCR CDR3. MiXCR, run by TCRdb on the multiplex PCR reads, gives a single entry per CDR3 protein. The data hold approximately 600,000 distinct CDR3 sequences, with about 14% observed a single time. This entry belongs to a study of T cells in Graves' hyperthyroidism and ophthalmopathy. Patients showing uncontrolled infection, other autoimmune disease, pregnancy or lactation were ineligible. Whole-study findings and limits: In simple terms, a model built on 13 V-J features told ophthalmopathy apart from stable hyperthyroidism. Most clonotypes expanded in the thyroid (above 0.001) were also present in blood.

CDR3 length equals 14 residues. Trimming cost V 1 base and J 6 bases, with 12 bases left between them. The chain recombines TRBV12-3 or TRBV12-4 with TRBJ1-2, with D perhaps matching TRBD1 (6 bases). Sample: blood. The TCR originated in a woman aged 40 to 50 with Graves' ophthalmopathy. This CDR3 reads CASSLVHRENGYTF. In nucleotides, the CDR3 is TGTGCCAGCAGTTTAGTGCACAGGGAGAATGGCTACACCTTC.